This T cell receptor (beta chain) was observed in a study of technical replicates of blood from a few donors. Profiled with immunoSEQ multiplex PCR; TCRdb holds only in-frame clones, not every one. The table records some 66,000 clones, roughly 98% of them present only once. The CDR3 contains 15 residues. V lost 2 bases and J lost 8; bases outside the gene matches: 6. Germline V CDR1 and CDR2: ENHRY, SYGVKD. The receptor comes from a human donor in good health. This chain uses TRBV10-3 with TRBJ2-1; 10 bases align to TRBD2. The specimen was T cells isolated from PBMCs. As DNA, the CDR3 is TGTGCCATCAGTGAGAGGACTAGCGGAGAACATGAGCAGTTCTTC. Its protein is CAISERTSGEHEQFF.